These T cell receptor beta chains were read from a single sample in a study of T cell repertoires in cytomegalovirus infection. TCRdb re-analysed the reads in MiXCR, keeping a single row per CDR3 protein. The data hold about 230,000 distinct CDR3 sequences, with approximately 22% observed a single time. The sequenced sample was CD8+ T cells from PBMCs. The receptors come from a human donor in good health (CMV status not recorded). Some clones in this sample may be carry-over from other donors' samples. Each CDR3 is given with its conserved first and last residue.

CDR3: CATSADAGAGQYF; J: TRBJ2-3; V: TRBV24-1
CDR3: CASSREAGGALRSETQYF; J: TRBJ2-5; V: TRBV7-6
CDR3: CASSGTAYNQPQHF; J: TRBJ1-5; V: TRBV12-3/TRBV12-4
CDR3: CASSSTSGYEQYF; J: TRBJ2-7; V: TRBV7-2
CDR3: CASSRVTVNTGELFF; J: TRBJ2-2; V: TRBV2
CDR3: CASSFSTGDAYEQYF; J: TRBJ2-7; V: TRBV19
CDR3: CSVEDLGAPSRMETQYF; J: TRBJ2-5; V: TRBV29-1
CDR3: CASSVAGTAPYGYTF; J: TRBJ1-2; V: TRBV9
CDR3: CATYDRAFSAKNIQYF; J: TRBJ2-4; V: TRBV28
CDR3: CSVPTGDGYTF; J: TRBJ1-2; V: TRBV29-1
CDR3: CSARDLFLGYTF; J: TRBJ1-2; V: TRBV20-1
CDR3: CASSSAEAGVPYEQYF; J: TRBJ2-7; V: TRBV28
CDR3: CASRASTYEQYF; J: TRBJ2-7; V: TRBV2
CDR3: CASSLGAGGWEQFF; J: TRBJ2-1; V: TRBV11-2
CDR3: CASSGATNTGELFF; J: TRBJ2-2; V: TRBV5-1
CDR3: CAWRTGYMNTEAFF; J: TRBJ1-1; V: TRBV30
CDR3: CASGPGQGTLYEQYF; J: TRBJ2-7; V: TRBV12-5
CDR3: CASSHWLPGLLNTEAFF; J: TRBJ1-1; V: TRBV7-2
CDR3: CVTANTGELFF; J: TRBJ2-2; V: TRBV28
CDR3: CASTKGQNYEQYF; J: TRBJ2-7; V: TRBV2
CDR3: CASSLGMVDTIYF; J: TRBJ1-3; V: TRBV5-1
CDR3: CASSPGMVAGGRLGNEQFF; J: TRBJ2-1; V: TRBV7-7
CDR3: CSARVGHVAYEQYF; J: TRBJ2-7; V: TRBV20-1
CDR3: CASSSSSIQETQYF; J: TRBJ2-5; V: TRBV7-9
CDR3: CASSYLAVERETQYF; J: TRBJ2-5; V: TRBV6-6
CDR3: CATSSLKGVRGLTDTQYF; J: TRBJ2-3; V: TRBV15
CDR3: CASSLYAPGGEQYF; J: TRBJ2-7; V: TRBV5-1
CDR3: CASSLVATEAFF; J: TRBJ1-1; V: TRBV7-9
CDR3: CSARDGTGTYSGYGYTF; J: TRBJ1-2; V: TRBV20-1
CDR3: CSVRAQNDYEQYF; J: TRBJ2-7; V: TRBV29-1
CDR3: CASSFARGSTQYF; J: TRBJ2-3; V: TRBV12-3/TRBV12-4
CDR3: CASEGPREQFF; J: TRBJ2-1; V: TRBV2
CDR3: CASSFRWTPSYEQYF; J: TRBJ2-7; V: TRBV28
CDR3: CASSRGWATNEKLFF; J: TRBJ1-4; V: TRBV12-3/TRBV12-4
CDR3: CASSLQGNSNQPQHF; J: TRBJ1-5; V: TRBV7-6
CDR3: CASSPEVAGGHNEQFF; J: TRBJ2-1; V: TRBV4-2
CDR3: CASSLGTTGDEQYF; J: TRBJ2-7; V: TRBV7-2
CDR3: CASSVSGFAGNTIYF; J: TRBJ1-3; V: TRBV9
CDR3: CSARPTGGSDYGYTF; J: TRBJ1-2; V: TRBV20-1
CDR3: CASSLSLARNTDTQYF; J: TRBJ2-3; V: TRBV7-2
CDR3: CASSEFGAIGIQPQHF; J: TRBJ1-5; V: TRBV6-1
CDR3: CASSLVGTATSTPYEQYF; J: TRBJ2-7; V: TRBV28
CDR3: CASRRLRDRGSNEQFF; J: TRBJ2-1; V: TRBV28
CDR3: CASSNDRGHNPYEQYF; J: TRBJ2-7; V: TRBV27
CDR3: CASSFTGFRETQYF; J: TRBJ2-5; V: TRBV7-2
CDR3: CASSFTTGGSNEQYF; J: TRBJ2-7; V: TRBV7-8
CDR3: CASGFRLGGPGELFF; J: TRBJ2-2; V: TRBV12-5
CDR3: CASRPGTSGGHHYNEQFF; J: TRBJ2-1; V: TRBV12-3/TRBV12-4
CDR3: CASSPFLAGDYNEQFF; J: TRBJ2-1; V: TRBV28
CDR3: CASSDGVGGAGNQPQHF; J: TRBJ1-5; V: TRBV2
CDR3: CASSYDRVRSNQPQHF; J: TRBJ1-5; V: TRBV6-2/TRBV6-3
CDR3: CASSPLTSGGAMDNEQFF; J: TRBJ2-1; V: TRBV2
CDR3: CASSLSGGGYNEQFF; J: TRBJ2-1; V: TRBV12-3/TRBV12-4
CDR3: CSAREGQKINSPLHF; J: TRBJ1-6; V: TRBV20-1
CDR3: CSVLGLAGYNEQFF; J: TRBJ2-1; V: TRBV29-1
CDR3: CASRTDGEETQYF; J: TRBJ2-5; V: TRBV28
CDR3: CASSPGTGSSGANVLTF; J: TRBJ2-6; V: TRBV5-1
CDR3: CASSPQTSGIYEQYF; J: TRBJ2-7; V: TRBV7-9
CDR3: CSGGGDPALGLTATEAFF; J: TRBJ1-1; V: TRBV29-1
CDR3: CSVGFNTGELFF; J: TRBJ2-2; V: TRBV29-1